Listed below are T cell receptor beta chains from one sample, sequenced in a study of T cell repertoires in cytomegalovirus infection. TCRdb called the reads again in MiXCR, with one record for every CDR3 protein. The table shows nearly 550,000 distinct CDR3 sequences, with about 17% occurring only once. The sequenced sample was CD8+ T cells from PBMCs. All receptors derive from a human donor in good health (CMV status not recorded). Some clones in this sample may be carry-over from other donors' samples. CDR3s include the opening cysteine and the closing phenylalanine or tryptophan. A D gene is named only where the DNA matches it firmly. Size is omitted from some rows. Given values are once, few, many or a class for expanded clones.

>many|TRBV12-3/TRBV12-4|TRBJ1-1|NA
TGTGCCAGCACCCTCTTGGGACGGAAGAACACTGAAGCTTTCTTT
CASTLLGRKNTEAFF
>many|TRBV28|TRBJ2-5|NA
TGTGCCAGCAGTTTATTTGACCAAGAGACCCAGTACTTC
CASSLFDQETQYF
>NA|TRBV20-1|TRBJ2-5|NA
TGCAGTGCTAGTCACAGTTCCGGGACTTACCGCGCGGGGACCCAGTACTTC
CSASHSSGTYRAGTQYF
>NA|TRBV14|TRBJ2-3|NA
TGTGCCAGCAGCCAAGATCCAGGGCGGACAGATACGCAGTATTTT
CASSQDPGRTDTQYF
>many|TRBV6-5|TRBJ2-7|TRBD1
TGTGCCAGCAGTTACTTTACCGGGACAGGATTCCAGCAGTACTTC
CASSYFTGTGFQQYF
>few|TRBV10-2|TRBJ2-3|NA
TGCGCCAGCAGGGGAGAGGCAGATACGCAGTATTTT
CASRGEADTQYF
>NA|TRBV6-1|TRBJ2-7|TRBD1
TGTGCCAGCTGGGGACCAGGACAGGGAAGAGACGAGCAGTACTTC
CASWGPGQGRDEQYF
>NA|TRBV14|TRBJ1-2|NA
TGTGCCAGCAGCCCGACAGCTGCGCCAGGGGGCTACACCTTC
CASSPTAAPGGYTF
>many|TRBV11-2|TRBJ2-7|TRBD2
TGTGCCAGCAGCCCACGATCGACTAGCGGAAACTACGAGCAGTACTTC
CASSPRSTSGNYEQYF
>few|TRBV6-5|TRBJ1-1|NA
TGTGCCAGCAGTTACAGTCCGGGCAGCACTGAAGCTTTCTTT
CASSYSPGSTEAFF
>many|TRBV7-3|TRBJ2-1|NA
TGTGCCAGCATCCCCCATCTCATTTATGGTTTTGGTGAGCAGTTCTTC
CASIPHLIYGFGEQFF
>few|TRBV6-1|TRBJ2-7|TRBD1
TGTGCCAGCAGTTCGGGACAGGGGATCAACGAGCAGTACTTC
CASSSGQGINEQYF
>few|TRBV4-2|TRBJ1-1|NA
TGTGCCAGCAGCGGGCACCGAGTTGACACTGAAGCTTTCTTT
CASSGHRVDTEAFF
>few|TRBV20-1|TRBJ1-1|NA
TGCAGTGCCCCCGGGACATTGAACACTGAAGCTTTCTTT
CSAPGTLNTEAFF
>NA|TRBV30|TRBJ2-3|NA
NA
CAWRFGQGAEYF
>few|TRBV30|TRBJ2-2|NA
TGTGCCTGGAGTGTAACGCCCCCCGGGGAGCTGTTTTTT
CAWSVTPPGELFF
>many|TRBV6-5|TRBJ1-1|TRBD1
TGTGCCAGCAGGGCCGGGACAGGGGTTCAGCCTGAAGCTTTCTTT
CASRAGTGVQPEAFF
>many|TRBV4-1|TRBJ2-1|NA
TGCGCCAGCAGCCGAAACAGGGGGGGGAATGAGCAGTTCTTC
CASSRNRGGNEQFF
>NA|TRBV5-1|TRBJ2-2|TRBD2
TGCGCCAGCAGCCCCCCTTGGGCTAGCGGGGAATCGGGCACCGGGGAGCTGTTTTTT
CASSPPWASGESGTGELFF
>NA|TRBV14|TRBJ2-1|NA
TGTGCCAGCAGCCAATCGGGGGAAGGCTCCTACAATGAGCAGTTCTTC
CASSQSGEGSYNEQFF
>NA|TRBV27|TRBJ1-2|NA
TGTGCCAGCAGTTTGAGGGGCCGGTATGGCTACACCTTC
CASSLRGRYGYTF
>few|TRBV7-2|TRBJ2-7|NA
TGTGCCAGCAGCTCCCCTGTATTGGCCTACGAGCAGTACTTC
CASSSPVLAYEQYF
>once|TRBV5-4|TRBJ1-2|NA
TGTGGCAGCAGCTTGAGGGACTCCCAAATCTATGGCTACACCTTC
CGSSLRDSQIYGYTF
>NA|TRBV3-1|TRBJ1-1|NA
TGTGCCAGCAGCCAAGTGGGAGGGACATGGGAACCTGAAGCTTTCTTT
CASSQVGGTWEPEAFF
>many|TRBV7-9|TRBJ2-7|NA
TGTGCCAGCAGCTTCCCCTCCGGAGGATCGTCCTACGAGCAGTACTTC
CASSFPSGGSSYEQYF
>many|TRBV7-8|TRBJ1-2|NA
TGTGCCAGCAGCTTGCCCAGGGAGCTAAATGGCTACACCTTC
CASSLPRELNGYTF
>many|TRBV7-9|TRBJ2-5|TRBD1
TGTGCCAGCAGCTCCACTGGAAACAGGGGGCGCAACCAGCAAGAGACCCAGTACTTC
CASSSTGNRGRNQQETQYF
>NA|TRBV27|TRBJ2-7|NA
TGTGCCAGCAGTTTCAAGGGACCCTCCTACGAGCAGTACTTC
CASSFKGPSYEQYF
>NA|TRBV27|TRBJ2-7|TRBD2
TGTGCCAGCAGTCATTCGACTAGCGGGCTTTCCTACGAGCAGTACTTC
CASSHSTSGLSYEQYF
>few|TRBV9|TRBJ2-3|NA
TGTGCCAGCAGAAGGACCGATGGCACAGATACGCAGTATTTT
CASRRTDGTDTQYF
>few|TRBV29-1|TRBJ2-1|TRBD2
TGCAGCGTCGAGTGGGGGGGGGGCAATGAGCAGTTCTTC
CSVEWGGGNEQFF
>many|TRBV12-3/TRBV12-4|TRBJ1-6|TRBD1
TGTGCCAGCAGTCTCGGACCGTCAACCGGGACAGGGTATGCACCCCTCCACTTT
CASSLGPSTGTGYAPLHF
>many|TRBV10-2|TRBJ2-7|NA
TGCGCCAGCAACCTTGGCACAGGACTCTTGGAGGAGCAGTACTTC
CASNLGTGLLEEQYF
>NA|TRBV2|TRBJ2-3|TRBD2
TGTGCCAGCAGTTCGGGACTAGCGGGGGAAAGTTACCACACAGATACGCAGTATTTT
CASSSGLAGESYHTDTQYF
>NA|TRBV5-1|TRBJ2-2|TRBD1
TGCGCCATCACACAGGGGACCGGGGAGCTGTTTTTT
CAITQGTGELFF
>once|TRBV20-1|TRBJ2-7|TRBD2
TGCAGTGCTAGCTCTCGGCAGCGGGAGGACGAGCAGTACTTC
CSASSRQREDEQYF
>many|TRBV6-1|TRBJ2-1|NA
TGTGCCTGCACCGGGTCCGCTAACAATGAGCAGTTCTTC
CACTGSANNEQFF
>many|TRBV7-9|TRBJ2-2|TRBD2
TGTGCCAGCAGCTCGAAGGGACTAGCGGGGGGAAACACCGGGGAGCTGTTTTTT
CASSSKGLAGGNTGELFF
>NA|TRBV4-2|TRBJ2-3|TRBD1
TGTGCCAGCAGCCGAACGGGACAGACAGATACGCAGTATTTT
CASSRTGQTDTQYF
>few|TRBV25-1|TRBJ2-5|TRBD1
TGTGCCAGCAGTGGGACAGGAAAAGAGACCCAGTACTTC
CASSGTGKETQYF
>many|TRBV28|TRBJ2-6|NA
TGTGCCAGCAGTTTAATGGAGTCTGGGGCCAACGTCCTGACTTTC
CASSLMESGANVLTF
>NA|TRBV4-2|TRBJ1-4|TRBD1
TGTGCCAGCAGCCAATATCAGGGGGCAACTAATGAAAAACTGTTTTTT
CASSQYQGATNEKLFF
>NA|TRBV4-1|TRBJ1-5|TRBD1
TGCGCCAGCAGCCAAGGACAGGGACTAGATCAGCCCCAGCATTTT
CASSQGQGLDQPQHF
>few|TRBV5-5|TRBJ1-2|NA
TGTGCCAGCAGCGTACGGACAGTAGCTAACTATGGCTACACCTTC
CASSVRTVANYGYTF
>NA|TRBV27|TRBJ2-3|NA
TGTGCCAGCAGTTTTAATGGGTATAGCACAGATACGCAGTATTTT
CASSFNGYSTDTQYF
>many|TRBV7-9|TRBJ2-7|NA
TGTGCCAGCAGCTCTCCCCAGGCGGCTTACGAGCAGTACTTC
CASSSPQAAYEQYF
>NA|TRBV7-9|TRBJ2-3|NA
TGTGCCAGCAGCTTAGCGACTTTTCGCACAGATACGCAGTATTTT
CASSLATFRTDTQYF
>few|TRBV27|TRBJ1-2|NA
TGTGCCAGCAGTTTGACGGACTCTACCCTCTATGGCTACACCTTC
CASSLTDSTLYGYTF
>once|TRBV5-1|TRBJ2-4|NA
TGCGCCAGCAGCTTCTTCATTACCAAGAGCAAAGGGGAAAACATTCAGTACTTC
CASSFFITKSKGENIQYF
>many|TRBV27|TRBJ1-5|NA
TGTGCCAGCAGTTTAAAAGGTCAGCCCCAGCATTTT
CASSLKGQPQHF
>many|TRBV7-7|TRBJ2-1|NA
TGTGCTAGCAGCTCAACCCGGGACCCGCCCTACAATGAGCAGTTCTTC
CASSSTRDPPYNEQFF
>many|TRBV11-2|TRBJ1-1|TRBD1
TGTGCCAGCAGCTTCCAGGAGGGGGCCGAAGCTTTCTTT
CASSFQEGAEAFF
>many|TRBV7-6|TRBJ2-1|NA
TGTGCCAGCAGCCGAGGGGGTGGGGGCTACAATGAGCAGTTCTTC
CASSRGGGGYNEQFF